This entry lists 6 T cell receptor beta chains sequenced from one sample in a study of blood T cell repertoires in COVID-19. Assay used: immunoSEQ multiplex PCR; TCRdb lists only in-frame clones, some missing. The sample yields some 200,000 clones, less than 85% seen once. The sample was peripheral blood. The receptors derive from a woman aged 70 to 79 with acute or convalescent COVID-19.

The V call is TRBV5-1, the J call TRBJ2-7; D call uncertain. The V end was cut by 0 bases, the J end by 3 bases, with 7 bases between. Germline V gene data show CDR1 as SGHRS and CDR2 as YFSETQ. This CDR3 has 13 amino acids. CDR3 loop: CASSLAGFYEQYF. CDR3 nucleotides: TGCGCCAGCAGCTTGGCAGGATTCTACGAGCAGTACTTC.

In this sample, this clone turned up many times. This rearrangement joins TRBV5-1 to TRBJ1-5, with D maybe TRBD1 (5 bases). The ends were cut back, 0 bases at V and 7 bases at J, with 11 bases in the middle. The CDR3 runs 14 residues. Germline CDR1 reads SGHRS; CDR2 reads YFSETQ. The CDR3 sequence: CASSLDGRQQPQHF. For the CDR3, the DNA is TGCGCCAGCAGCTTGGATGGCAGACAGCAGCCCCAGCATTTT.

V is TRBV5-1 and J is TRBJ1-2; 11 nucleotides match TRBD1. The CDR3 runs to 18 residues. V lost 0 bases to trimming and J lost 1 base; unmatched junction nucleotides: 8. Germline CDR1 is SGHRS and CDR2 is YFSETQ. The CDR3 DNA is TGCGCCAGCAGCTTGGGCCCCCGGGACAGGGGGGGTAACTATGGCTACACCTTC. It specifies CASSLGPRDRGGNYGYTF. Full variable domain (rest looked up from reference TRBV5-1 and TRBJ1-2): KAGVTQTPRYLIKTRGQQVTLSCSPISGHRSVSWYQQTPGQGLQFLFEYFSETQRNKGNFPGRFSGRQFSNSRSEMNVSTLELGDSALYLCASSLGPRDRGGNYGYTFGSGTRLTVV.

This clone is a singleton in its sample. The chain uses TRBV6-2 or TRBV6-3 and TRBJ1-3, with D possibly being TRBD1 (6 bases). V dropped 5 bases and J dropped 0 bases, with 14 bases sitting between them. Germline CDR1 is MNHEY and CDR2 is SVGEGT. CDR3 length: 16 residues. CDR3 nucleotide sequence: TGTGCCAGCAGTAATGACAGGCGGCCCTCTGGAAACACCATATATTTT. Translating gives CASSNDRRPSGNTIYF.

The rearrangement links TRBV7-6 to TRBJ1-3, with TRBD1 matching over 7 bases. Losses at the gene ends were 5 bases for V and 4 bases for J; bases not matched to a gene: 11. CDR1 is SGHVS and CDR2 is FNYEAQ in the germline V gene. The CDR3 runs 16 residues. CDR3 loop: CASSPTRTGPGNTIYF. The CDR3, as DNA: TGTGCCAGCAGCCCAACTCGGACAGGCCCCGGAAACACCATATATTTT.

The chain joins TRBV9 to TRBJ2-3; TRBD1 agrees at 7 bases. V lost 4 bases, J lost 5 bases, and 7 bases stayed unmatched. Germline V gene sequence: CDR1 SGDLS, CDR2 YYNGEE. The CDR3 is 14 residues long. Here the CDR3 DNA reads TGTGCCAGCAGCACCGGACAGGTAGGAGATACGCAGTATTTT. It is translated as CASSTGQVGDTQYF.